This T cell receptor (beta chain) was sequenced during a study of blood T cell repertoires in COVID-19. About the research overall: Donors in the United States, Italy and Spain gave samples during acute or convalescent COVID-19. PBMCs, B-cell-depleted T cells, or T cells provided the cDNA or gDNA that made up the material.

TCRdb's table, derived via immunoSEQ multiplex PCR, lists solely in-frame clones and lacks some. The sample has about 400,000 clones, over 75% seen once. Germline CDR1 and CDR2: SEHNR and FQNEAQ (reference sequence). Trimming at V came to 5 bases and at J to 0 bases, leaving 4 bases not matched to a gene. The CDR3 length is 15 residues. Sequenced sample: PBMCs or T cells enriched from blood (not recorded which). The sequence came from a woman aged 40-49 years with acute COVID-19. This chain connects TRBV7-9 to TRBJ1-1, with 9 positions matching TRBD1. The CDR3, as DNA: TGTGCCAGCAGCAGCGGGGACAGGGTGAACACTGAAGCTTTCTTT. Translated, it gives CASSSGDRVNTEAFF.